A selection of T cell receptor beta chains follows, all from one sample in a study of T cell repertoires in cytomegalovirus infection. TCRdb independently ran MiXCR on the reads; one entry per CDR3 protein. Among a few hundred thousand distinct CDR3 sequences, roughly 18% were seen once, and the ten largest hold less than 9.5%. Sequencing was carried out using PBMCs. The receptors originated from a human donor in good health (CMV status not recorded). Some clones in this sample may be carry-over from other donors' samples. Both conserved end residues are part of each CDR3. D genes are given only for firm matches. Some rows mark clone size as missing; the rest say once, few, many or name a class of expanded clone.

J: TRBJ1-1
V: TRBV19
D: -
size: -
DNA: TGTGCCAGTAGTGAAGGGGGAGTCACTGAAGCTTTCTTT
CDR3: CASSEGGVTEAFF

J: TRBJ1-2
V: TRBV29-1
D: TRBD1
size: few
DNA: TGCAGCGTCGGGGACAGGGGTTATGGCTACACCTTC
CDR3: CSVGDRGYGYTF

J: TRBJ2-3
V: TRBV19
D: -
size: -
DNA: TGTGCCAGTAGTATAGTCTACCCTGGAGGCACAGATACGCAGTATTTT
CDR3: CASSIVYPGGTDTQYF

J: TRBJ2-1
V: TRBV2
D: TRBD2
size: -
DNA: TGTGCCAGCAGTGAAGTACTAGCGGGATACAATGAGCAGTTCTTC
CDR3: CASSEVLAGYNEQFF

J: TRBJ2-3
V: TRBV7-2
D: -
size: -
DNA: TGTGCCAGCAGCTTTACCGAGGGAGATACGCAGTATTTT
CDR3: CASSFTEGDTQYF

J: TRBJ1-1
V: TRBV27
D: -
size: -
DNA: TGTGCCAGCAGTTTATCGGGGTTGGGGGTCACGAACACTGAAGCTTTCTTT
CDR3: CASSLSGLGVTNTEAFF

J: TRBJ1-6
V: TRBV9
D: TRBD1
size: -
DNA: TGTGCCAGCAGCGGTGGAGGGTGGACAGGGCAGAATTCACCCCTCCACTTT
CDR3: CASSGGGWTGQNSPLHF

J: TRBJ1-5
V: TRBV5-1
D: TRBD1
size: few
DNA: TGCGCCAGCAGCTTGGGGGGCAGGGGGGGCCCTCAGCCCCAGCATTTT
CDR3: CASSLGGRGGPQPQHF

J: TRBJ1-5
V: TRBV20-1
D: -
size: -
DNA: TGCAGTGCTATAGAGTTCCGGCATCAGCCCCAGCATTTT
CDR3: CSAIEFRHQPQHF

J: TRBJ1-2
V: TRBV27
D: -
size: -
DNA: TGTGCCAGCAGCCAAAGGCCCACGGGATTTTTTTATGGCTACACCTTC
CDR3: CASSQRPTGFFYGYTF

J: TRBJ2-1
V: TRBV4-1
D: -
size: many
DNA: TGCGCCAGCAGCCGACAAGCGGAAAATGAGCAGTTCTTC
CDR3: CASSRQAENEQFF

J: TRBJ2-7
V: TRBV11-2
D: -
size: few
DNA: TGTGCCAGCAGCTTAAGGACTTACGAGCAGTACTTC
CDR3: CASSLRTYEQYF

J: TRBJ1-5
V: TRBV23-1
D: -
size: few
DNA: TGCGCCAGCAGCGCCTTCCGAGACAAGAATCAGCCCCAGCATTTT
CDR3: CASSAFRDKNQPQHF

J: TRBJ2-7
V: TRBV7-6
D: -
size: many
DNA: TGTGCCAGCAGCTTAGTCCCCGACCGCTCCTACGAGCAGTACTTC
CDR3: CASSLVPDRSYEQYF

J: TRBJ2-3
V: TRBV11-2
D: -
size: few
DNA: TGTGCCAGCAGCTCCCCCAGGGTAATGCCAGATACGCAGTATTTT
CDR3: CASSSPRVMPDTQYF

J: TRBJ2-4
V: TRBV5-5
D: -
size: -
DNA: TGTGCCAGCACCCCCGTTACAGCCAAAAACATTCAGTACTTC
CDR3: CASTPVTAKNIQYF

J: TRBJ1-3
V: TRBV5-1
D: -
size: -
DNA: TGCGCCAGCAGCTTGGATCCGGGATACTCTGGAAACACCATATATTTT
CDR3: CASSLDPGYSGNTIYF

J: TRBJ2-5
V: TRBV7-2
D: TRBD2
size: many
DNA: TGTGCCAGCAGCTTAGTAGCCGGGAGGGAGACCCAGTACTTC
CDR3: CASSLVAGRETQYF

J: TRBJ1-1
V: TRBV20-1
D: -
size: -
DNA: TGCAGTGCTAGGGACGGGAGTGAAGCTTTCTTT
CDR3: CSARDGSEAFF

J: TRBJ1-2
V: TRBV5-6
D: TRBD1
size: -
DNA: TGTGCCAGCAGCTGGGACTCCGGGACAGGGGTCATGAGTGGCTACACCTTC
CDR3: CASSWDSGTGVMSGYTF

J: TRBJ1-6
V: TRBV7-9
D: -
size: -
DNA: TGTGCCAGCAGCTTAGTCCGGGAGGGACATTCACCCCTCCACTTT
CDR3: CASSLVREGHSPLHF

J: TRBJ2-6
V: TRBV7-2
D: -
size: few
DNA: TGTGCCAGCACCCTGAATGTTGGGGCCAACGTCCTGACTTTC
CDR3: CASTLNVGANVLTF

J: TRBJ2-3
V: TRBV6-2/TRBV6-3
D: TRBD2
size: -
DNA: TGTGCCAGCACCCCCCTTAGCGGGTATAGCACAGATACGCAGTATTTT
CDR3: CASTPLSGYSTDTQYF

J: TRBJ2-1
V: TRBV7-6
D: TRBD1
size: many
DNA: TGTGCCAGCAGCTCCCCATTGGCGGGGACAGGGGGCATATATGAGCAGTTCTTC
CDR3: CASSSPLAGTGGIYEQFF

J: TRBJ2-6
V: TRBV7-9
D: -
size: many
DNA: TGTGCCTCAACCGGCTCTGGGGCCAACGTCCTGACTTTC
CDR3: CASTGSGANVLTF

J: TRBJ2-3
V: TRBV27
D: TRBD1
size: -
DNA: TGTGCCAGCAGTTCGCCATCCCGGGACAGGGAAGGTACGCAGTATTTT
CDR3: CASSSPSRDREGTQYF

J: TRBJ1-2
V: TRBV3-1
D: -
size: -
DNA: TGTGCCAGCAGCGCGGGCACCCCTAACTATGGCTACACCTTC
CDR3: CASSAGTPNYGYTF

J: TRBJ1-6
V: TRBV12-3/TRBV12-4
D: -
size: -
DNA: TGTGCCAGCACCTTCGGGGTAATTAATTCACCCCTCCACTTT
CDR3: CASTFGVINSPLHF

J: TRBJ2-1
V: TRBV6-2/TRBV6-3
D: -
size: many
DNA: TGTGCCAGCAGTTACGGGGTATCTTCCAATGAGCAGTTCTTC
CDR3: CASSYGVSSNEQFF

J: TRBJ2-7
V: TRBV7-9
D: -
size: many
DNA: TGTGCCAGCAGCTTAGGCGAAAGGGCCTACGAGCAGTACTTC
CDR3: CASSLGERAYEQYF

J: TRBJ1-2
V: TRBV7-2
D: TRBD1
size: many
DNA: TGTGCCAGCAGCTTAGGCAGGGGGCGAGACTATGGCTACACCTTC
CDR3: CASSLGRGRDYGYTF

J: TRBJ2-1
V: TRBV5-5
D: TRBD1
size: few
DNA: TGTGCCAGCAGCTCCGGGACAGACGGGCGTGGGCGGGCGGCCTACAATGAGCAGTTCTTC
CDR3: CASSSGTDGRGRAAYNEQFF

J: TRBJ1-2
V: TRBV2
D: TRBD1
size: few
DNA: TGTGCCAGCAGTGTCTTCCGGGACAGTGGGGGAAACTATGGCTACACCTTC
CDR3: CASSVFRDSGGNYGYTF

J: TRBJ1-5
V: TRBV19
D: -
size: many
DNA: TGTGCCAGTAGCCAGTATAGCAATCAGCCCCAGCATTTT
CDR3: CASSQYSNQPQHF

J: TRBJ2-2
V: TRBV5-4
D: -
size: few
DNA: TGTGCCAGCAGCTCCTCTCCCCTTGACCTAGTGGGGGAGCTGTTTTTT
CDR3: CASSSSPLDLVGELFF

J: TRBJ1-5
V: TRBV7-2
D: -
size: -
DNA: TGTGCCAGCAGCCCACGTCGCGCGCAGGGATTCAATCAGCCCCAGCATTTT
CDR3: CASSPRRAQGFNQPQHF

J: TRBJ2-3
V: TRBV20-1
D: TRBD2
size: -
DNA: TGCAGTGCGTTGACTAGCGGGAGGGCCTGGACAGATACGCAGTATTTT
CDR3: CSALTSGRAWTDTQYF

J: TRBJ2-7
V: TRBV6-5
D: -
size: few
DNA: TGTGCCAGCGGGAGCGTGGGCGAGCAGTACTTC
CDR3: CASGSVGEQYF

J: TRBJ1-2
V: TRBV7-2
D: -
size: few
DNA: TGTGCCAGCAGCTTAGGGCATGAATATGGCTACACCTTC
CDR3: CASSLGHEYGYTF

J: TRBJ2-5
V: TRBV6-2/TRBV6-3
D: TRBD2
size: few
DNA: TGTGCCAGCAGCAAGACTAGCGGGACAGAGACCCAGTACTTC
CDR3: CASSKTSGTETQYF

J: TRBJ2-2
V: TRBV18
D: TRBD1
size: -
DNA: TGTGCCAGCTCACCAAGGACAGGGCCCATCCGGGAGCTGTTTTTT
CDR3: CASSPRTGPIRELFF

J: TRBJ1-2
V: TRBV27
D: -
size: once
DNA: TGTGCCAGCATCTATCATAACTATGGCTACACCTTC
CDR3: CASIYHNYGYTF

J: TRBJ2-7
V: TRBV7-2
D: -
size: -
DNA: TGTGCCAGCAGCTTAGCGGGCAACTACGAGCAGTACTTC
CDR3: CASSLAGNYEQYF

J: TRBJ2-3
V: TRBV20-1
D: -
size: few
DNA: TGCAGTGCTAGACAGCCTAGCACAGATACGCAGTATTTT
CDR3: CSARQPSTDTQYF

J: TRBJ2-5
V: TRBV10-2
D: -
size: -
DNA: TGCGCCAGCTCGGCAGAGTACCAAGAGACCCAGTACTTC
CDR3: CASSAEYQETQYF

J: TRBJ1-5
V: TRBV19
D: -
size: few
DNA: TGTGCCAGTAGTAGCGGACAGTCGGTGGATCAGCCCCAGCATTTT
CDR3: CASSSGQSVDQPQHF

J: TRBJ1-4
V: TRBV29-1
D: -
size: -
DNA: TGCAGCGTTGCCAGCGGGGATGAAAAACTGTTTTTT
CDR3: CSVASGDEKLFF

J: TRBJ2-1
V: TRBV5-1
D: TRBD2
size: few
DNA: TGCGCCAGCAGCTTGGAGGCGGGAGGGGGATACAATGAGCAGTTCTTC
CDR3: CASSLEAGGGYNEQFF

J: TRBJ1-2
V: TRBV12-3/TRBV12-4
D: -
size: few
DNA: TGTGCCAGCAGTGGGACACTCTATGGCTACACCTTC
CDR3: CASSGTLYGYTF